This passage covers 27 T cell receptor beta chains from one sample sequenced in a study of Siglec-9 on CD8 T cells in melanoma. The assay was immunoSEQ multiplex PCR, and TCRdb's table has in-frame clones only and misses some. This sample has around 39,000 clones, with about 80% found just once. The specimen sequenced was Siglec-9- CD8+ T cells sorted from blood. The receptors stem from a human donor in good health.

The chain recombines TRBV5-6 with TRBJ2-3, with 14 bases that match TRBD2. Germline V gene sequence: CDR1 SGHDT, CDR2 YYEEEE. This CDR3 contains 17 residues. J was trimmed by 6 bases and V by 4 bases; bases with no gene match: 10. CDR3 in amino acids: CASSVGLAGDRADTQYF. DNA for the CDR3: TGTGCCAGCAGCGTGGGACTAGCGGGGGACCGGGCGGATACGCAGTATTTT.

By share of the sample, this clone is medium-sized (0.01 to 0.1%). CDR3 amino acids: CASSSLAGPYEQYF. The CDR3 bases are TGTGCCAGCAGCTCCCTAGCGGGACCCTACGAGCAGTACTTC. The rearrangement links TRBV7-3 to TRBJ2-7, with 9 bases lining up with TRBD2. The ends lost 4 bases at V and 2 bases at J; junction bases unmatched: 3. The germline CDR1 and CDR2 sequences are SGHTA and FQGTGA. This CDR3 spans 14 amino acids.

The V call is TRBV6-5, the J call TRBJ1-1, with TRBD1 matching 9 bases. The CDR3 runs 16 residues. The V gene end was trimmed by 0 bases and the J gene end by 5 bases; junction bases not matched to a gene: 7. Germline CDR1 MNHEY, CDR2 SVGAGI. CDR3 in DNA: TGTGCCAGCAGTTACTCGGGGACAGGGTGGGAGACTGAAGCTTTCTTT. Encoded protein: CASSYSGTGWETEAFF.

This chain connects TRBV7-9 to TRBJ2-1; 11 nucleotides align to TRBD2. V gave up 5 bases and J gave up 3 bases; unmatched junction bases: 3. This CDR3 spans 15 amino acids. Germline CDR1 SEHNR, CDR2 FQNEAQ (reference sequence). The CDR3 DNA follows: TGTGCCAGCAGCCCCGGGACTAGCGGCTACAATGAGCAGTTCTTC. Protein sequence: CASSPGTSGYNEQFF.

CDR3 residues: CASAMTGSSYEQYF. The CDR3 nucleotides read TGTGCCAGCGCTATGACCGGGAGCTCCTACGAGCAGTACTTC. The chain carries TRBV5-6 and TRBJ2-7, with TRBD2 as a possible D gene (6 bases). The germline gives CDR1 SGHDT, CDR2 YYEEEE. The CDR3 runs to 14 residues. Trimming removed 7 bases from V and 0 bases from J, with 14 bases in between.

The V call is TRBV6-4, the J call TRBJ2-3, with D maybe TRBD2 (6 bases). The CDR3 consists of 15 residues. V was cut by 0 bases and J by 6 bases, with 13 bases left in between. Germline V gives CDR1 MRHNA, CDR2 SNTAGT. This chain's CDR3 is CASSDSTSGEDTQYF. The CDR3 DNA reads as TGTGCCAGCAGTGACTCGACTAGTGGGGAGGATACGCAGTATTTT.

J is TRBJ2-7 and V is TRBV6-1; 8 nucleotides line up with TRBD1. In germline, CDR1 is MNHNS, CDR2 SASEGT. This CDR3 is built from 15 residues. With V trimmed by 2 bases and J by 2 bases, 5 bases remained unmatched. In nucleotides, the CDR3 is TGTGCCAGCAGTGAACAGACAGGGGACCCCTACGAGCAGTACTTC. Its translation is CASSEQTGDPYEQYF.

This clone showed up just a few times. The chain is built from TRBV7-6 and TRBJ1-1, with a weak D call TRBD1 (6 bases). From germline, CDR1 is SGHVS and CDR2 FNYEAQ. V was cut by 2 bases and J by 1 base, with 17 bases left in between. This CDR3 is built from 17 residues. CDR3 region: CASSLPRDIMTNTEAFF. As DNA, the CDR3 is TGTGCCAGCAGCTTACCACGGGACATTATGACGAACACTGAAGCTTTCTTT.

The genes are TRBV7-9 and TRBJ1-1, with no clear D. The germline gives CDR1 SEHNR, CDR2 FQNEAQ (reference sequence). The CDR3 is 15 residues long. V lost 1 base, J lost 4 bases, and 13 bases lay in between. Written as DNA, the CDR3 is TGTGCCAGCAGCTTAGTTCAGGCTGGTGGCACTGAAGCTTTCTTT. Translated, it gives CASSLVQAGGTEAFF.

This clone was seen a single time. The gene calls are TRBV6-6 and TRBJ2-3, with D tentatively TRBD2 (6 bases). This CDR3 contains 15 residues. The germline V and J ends were trimmed by 1 base and 0 bases, with 8 bases remaining between them. CDR1 and CDR2 from the germline V gene are MNHNY and SVGAGI (reference sequence). The CDR3 coding sequence is TGTGCCAGCAGTTACTGGGGGGAGAGCACAGATACGCAGTATTTT. Its translation: CASSYWGESTDTQYF.

The chain links TRBV4-1 to TRBJ1-1; 9 bases fit TRBD1. V was pared by 5 bases and J by 11 bases, with 15 bases of the junction left unmatched. Per the germline V gene, CDR1 is MGHRA and CDR2 is YSYEKL. The CDR3 sequence is 15 residues long. CDR3 loop: CASSDTGTGLLWAFF. The DNA of the CDR3 is TGCGCCAGCAGCGACACCGGGACAGGGCTTTTGTGGGCTTTCTTT.

This chain uses TRBV5-4 with TRBJ2-7; either TRBD1 or TRBD2 may supply D (5 bases each). The CDR3 length is 14 residues. In germline, CDR1 is SGHNT, CDR2 YYREEE (reference sequence). Trimming shortened V by 4 bases and J by 6 bases, and 17 bases separated the two germline ends. CDR3 in DNA: TGTGCCAGCAGCAGAGGGACCGCGCCCTCCGAGCAGTACTTC. Amino acids: CASSRGTAPSEQYF.

This clone was recorded only once. The chain carries TRBV2 and TRBJ2-7, with D possibly being TRBD1 (6 bases). The CDR3 totals 12 residues. Trimming took off 7 bases at V and 5 bases at J, with 12 bases between the two ends. The V gene's germline CDR1 is SNHLY and CDR2 FYNNEI. This CDR3 reads CASISTGDEQYF. The CDR3 coding sequence is TGTGCCAGCATCTCGACAGGCGACGAGCAGTACTTC.

V is TRBV27 and J is TRBJ2-1; D is ambiguous. V lost 2 bases, J lost 7 bases, and 6 bases lay in between. The CDR3 covers 12 residues. Germline V gene sequence: CDR1 MNHEY, CDR2 SMNVEV (reference sequence). In DNA, the CDR3 is TGTGCCAGCAGTTTAAGTGGGAATGAGCAGTTCTTC. As protein: CASSLSGNEQFF.

The chain links TRBV28 to TRBJ1-4; 7 bases agree with TRBD1. This CDR3 has 15 residues. CDR1 MDHEN and CDR2 SYDVKM come from the germline V gene. The J segment lost 2 bases and the V segment lost 5 bases, leaving 5 bases of the junction unmatched. CDR3 DNA sequence: TGTGCCAGCAGTCCCACAGGGGTCACTAATGAAAAACTGTTTTTT. Translating gives CASSPTGVTNEKLFF. Using reference TRBV28 and TRBJ1-4 for the parts outside the CDR3, the full variable domain is DVKVTQSSRYLVKRTGEKVFLECVQDMDHENMFWYRQDPGLGLRLIYFSYDVKMKEKGDIPEGYSVSREKKERFSLILESASTNQTSMYLCASSPTGVTNEKLFFGSGTQLSVL.

The chain combines TRBV6-4 with TRBJ2-2, with D perhaps matching TRBD1 (6 bases). Germline CDR1 reads MRHNA; CDR2 reads SNTAGT. The V and J ends lost 0 bases and 7 bases respectively, with 9 bases between them. CDR3 size: 14 residues. CDR3 amino acids: CASSDSRGSGELFF. As DNA, the CDR3 is TGTGCCAGCAGTGACTCAAGGGGGAGCGGGGAGCTGTTTTTT.

About this clone: An end of the junction does not agree with germline; a read error may underlie this. V and J are TRBV28 and TRBJ1-5, with no clear D. Germline lookup yields CDR1 MDHEN and CDR2 SYDVKM. The CDR3 totals 14 residues. CDR3 coding DNA: TGTGCCAGCAATTTACAGTTAAATGGCCAGCCCCAGCATTTT. Translation: CASNLQLNGQPQHF.

This clone was counted once. This chain joins TRBV27 and TRBJ2-7; 8 nucleotides agree with TRBD1. CDR3 length: 12 residues. Germline CDR1 and CDR2: MNHEY and SMNVEV (reference sequence). The V and J ends lost 5 bases and 7 bases, in that order; junction bases with no gene match: 4. The CDR3 spells CASSPRQGEQYF. The CDR3 DNA reads as TGTGCCAGCAGTCCCAGACAGGGGGAGCAGTACTTC.

This clone appeared a few times. This chain connects TRBV19 to TRBJ1-5; D gene ambiguous. This CDR3 is built from 16 residues. Per the germline V gene, CDR1 is LNHDA and CDR2 is SQIVND (reference sequence). Trimming left V 6 bases short and J 2 bases short, with 17 bases between. The CDR3 DNA sequence: TGTGCCAGTAGCAAAGAAGGCACGAGTGGCAATCAGCCCCAGCATTTT. Its translation is CASSKEGTSGNQPQHF.

The CDR3 DNA reads as TGTGCCAGCAGCCCGGGCACGGGACCAATGGACGAGCAGTACTTC. Amino acids: CASSPGTGPMDEQYF. The genes are TRBV11-2 and TRBJ2-7; the D call may be TRBD1 or TRBD2 (5 bases each). The CDR3 has 15 residues. Trimming shortened V by 5 bases and J by 5 bases, and 19 bases separated the two germline ends. CDR1 SGHAT and CDR2 FQNNGV come from the germline V gene.

This sequence joins TRBV7-2 and TRBJ2-7, with 7 bases that match TRBD1. Per germline, CDR1 SGHTA and CDR2 FQGNSA. V was clipped by 4 bases and J by 7 bases; unmatched bases: 4. The CDR3 length is 12 residues. In DNA, the CDR3 is TGTGCCAGCAGCTCCACAGGGGAGGAGCAGTACTTC. Translated, it gives CASSSTGEEQYF.

V gene TRBV7-8 combines with J gene TRBJ2-3; possible D gene TRBD1, 6 bases. CDR1 is SGHVS, CDR2 FQNEAQ, per germline. The CDR3 extends over 13 amino acids. The germline V and J ends were trimmed by 6 bases and 11 bases, with 18 bases remaining between them. The CDR3 sequence is CASSLASTGWQYF. CDR3 sequence (DNA): TGTGCCAGCAGTCTCGCCTCGACAGGTTGGCAGTATTTT.

The J gene is TRBJ2-5, the V gene TRBV7-9, with D perhaps matching TRBD2 (6 bases). The J call may be incorrect, as the DNA end agrees better with TRBJ2-7. The CDR3 is 15 residues long. Germline CDR1 is SEHNR and CDR2 is FQNEAQ (reference sequence). The CDR3 bases are TGTGCCAGCAGCCTGCAGAGATCGGGACTGGACGAGCAGTACTTC. This gives the protein CASSLQRSGLDEQYF.

The chain has TRBV19 and TRBJ2-2; 9 bases fit TRBD2. Germline-derived CDR1 and CDR2 are LNHDA and SQIVND (reference sequence). The CDR3 extends over 15 amino acids. The V and J ends lost 3 bases and 6 bases, in that order; junction bases with no gene match: 5. CDR3 DNA sequence: TGTGCCAGTAGTATCGAGCGGGAGGTGGCCGGGGAGCTGTTTTTT. Translating it yields CASSIEREVAGELFF. Filled out from reference TRBV19 and TRBJ2-2, the complete variable domain reads DGGITQSPKYLFRKEGQNVTLSCEQNLNHDAMYWYRQDPGQGLRLIYYSQIVNDFQKGDIAEGYSVSREKKESFPLTVTSAQKNPTAFYLCASSIEREVAGELFFGEGSRLTVL.

The chain combines TRBV7-9 with TRBJ2-1; the match to TRBD1 covers 7 bases. V was pared by 5 bases and J by 0 bases, with 10 bases of the junction left unmatched. CDR1 is SEHNR, CDR2 FQNEAQ, per germline (reference sequence). CDR3 length: 17 amino acids. The CDR3 nucleotides are TGTGCCAGCAGCCCTCGGACAGGCCAGAGCTCCTACAATGAGCAGTTCTTC. Its translation is CASSPRTGQSSYNEQFF.

This sequence joins TRBV2 and TRBJ1-5, with 9 bases aligning to TRBD1. CDR3 length equals 14 residues. The V and J ends lost 6 bases and 4 bases, in that order; junction bases with no gene match: 4. CDR1 is SNHLY, CDR2 FYNNEI, per germline. The CDR3 is CASRVDRGNQPQHF. The CDR3 region has the DNA TGTGCCAGCAGAGTAGACAGGGGGAATCAGCCCCAGCATTTT.

This rearrangement joins TRBV10-1 to TRBJ1-1; TRBD1 agrees at 9 bases. CDR1 and CDR2 (germline): WNHNN, SYGVQD (reference sequence). Germline trimming cut 0 bases from V and 1 base from J; bases unmatched to any gene: 6. The length of the CDR3 is 17 residues. The CDR3 sequence: CASSESGTGRGNTEAFF. CDR3 sequence (DNA): TGCGCCAGCAGTGAGTCCGGGACAGGGAGGGGGAACACTGAAGCTTTCTTT.